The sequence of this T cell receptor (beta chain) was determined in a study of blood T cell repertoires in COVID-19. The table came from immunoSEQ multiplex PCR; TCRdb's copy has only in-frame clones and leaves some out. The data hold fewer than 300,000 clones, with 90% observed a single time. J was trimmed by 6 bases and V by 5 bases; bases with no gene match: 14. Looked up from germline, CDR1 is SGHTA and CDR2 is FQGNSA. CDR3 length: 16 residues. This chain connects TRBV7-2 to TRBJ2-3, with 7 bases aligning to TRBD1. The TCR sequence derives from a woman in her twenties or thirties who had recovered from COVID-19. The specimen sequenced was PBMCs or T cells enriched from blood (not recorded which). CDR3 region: CASSDTGTAHGDTQYF. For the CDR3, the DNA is TGTGCCAGCAGCGACACCGGGACAGCCCACGGGGATACGCAGTATTTT.